This T cell receptor beta chain was profiled in a study of cytomegalovirus exposure and HLA in healthy donors. The study ran its PCR with 60 Vbeta and 13 Jbeta primers. The repertoire was sequenced with immunoSEQ multiplex PCR; TCRdb's copy has only in-frame clones and lacks some. Altogether 90,000 to 150,000 clones are present, 70% to 75% being singletons, with the ten largest covering around 4%. CDR3 length: 14 residues. From germline, CDR1 is MNHNY and CDR2 SVGAGI (reference sequence). Trimming removed 10 bases at V and 5 bases at J, with 19 bases between. Sequenced sample: PBMCs. The J gene is TRBJ2-3, the V gene TRBV6-6, with D tentatively TRBD2 (5 bases). The TCR originated in a woman aged 40 to 50 in good health and CMV-seronegative. Written as DNA, the CDR3 is TGTGCCACTGGAGAAGGAGCGGATAGAGATACGCAGTATTTT. This gives the protein CATGEGADRDTQYF.